This T cell receptor beta chain was retrieved from a study of cytomegalovirus exposure and HLA in healthy donors. Findings and caveats of the study: Within an earlier analysis, most TCR beta V segments proved productive either about 87% or about 30% of the time. The majority of TCR sequences were rare, yet some public TCRs appeared in many donors.

Primers: 60 Vbeta forward and 13 Jbeta reverse. Some clones are missing from TCRdb's copy, which holds only in-frame ones; the method was immunoSEQ multiplex PCR. The table records about 130,000 clones, approximately 10% of them present only once. Points on this clone: Its antigen remains unidentified.

Healthy individuals who donated bone marrow served as the donors. This CDR3 is built from 14 residues. Germline loops: CDR1 LNHDA, CDR2 SQIVND (reference sequence). The V gene lost 6 bases and the J gene lost 5 bases, with 16 bases spanning the gap. The sample taken for sequencing was PBMCs. This receptor was taken from a woman under 30 in good health and CMV-seropositive. This chain links TRBV19 with TRBJ2-5; possibly TRBD2 for D (5 bases). The chain's CDR3 is CASSPSERRETQYF. DNA for the CDR3: TGTGCCAGTAGCCCCAGCGAGCGGAGGGAGACCCAGTACTTC.